This T cell receptor (beta chain) was captured by sequencing in a study of shared T cell receptors in the human thymus. Here immunoSEQ multiplex PCR was the method, and the copy in TCRdb shows in-frame clones only, minus some. This sample yields 630,000 or so clones, of which 70% to 90% are seen a single time; roughly 0.0094% belongs to the top ten. The CDR3 runs to 17 residues. The V end was cut by 1 base, the J end by 3 bases, with 16 bases between. Germline CDR1 is SEHNR and CDR2 is FQNEAQ (reference sequence). This same sample was also taken into another study, of human thymus T cells. Per that study: Usage of V and J genes appeared biased in thymic and blood repertoires.

What was sequenced was thymocytes. The V gene is TRBV7-9, the J gene TRBJ1-3; tentative D call: TRBD1 (5 bases). The source is a boy under two years old with a congenital heart defect. CDR3 sequence (DNA): TGTGCCAGCAGCTTAGGCCCAAGGGGTTTACTTGGAAACACCATATATTTT. Translation: CASSLGPRGLLGNTIYF.